This passage covers 26 T cell receptor beta chains from one sample sequenced in a study of control samples from healthy donors and cancer patients. Sequencing used immunoSEQ multiplex PCR; TCRdb keeps in-frame clones, though not all of them. The sample includes 200,000 or so clones, roughly nine tenths seen only once; the top ten take 1.5% to 2%. The specimen was blood. These receptors all come from a man aged 25 to 45 in good health.

V and J are TRBV25-1 and TRBJ2-3; D is undetermined. Germline CDR1 MGHDK, CDR2 SYGVNS. Trimming removed 5 bases at V and 3 bases at J, with 3 bases between. CDR3 length: 11 amino acids. CDR3 region: CASSITDTQYF. Here the CDR3 DNA reads TGTGCCAGCAGTATAACAGATACGCAGTATTTT. Combining the CDR3 with reference TRBV25-1 and TRBJ2-3 gives the whole variable domain EADIYQTPRYLVIGTGKKITLECSQTMGHDKMYWYQQDPGMELHLIHYSYGVNSTEKGDLSSESTVSRIRTEHFPLTLESARPSHTSQYLCASSITDTQYFGPGTRLTVL.

The chain has TRBV3-1 (or the pseudogene TRBV3-2) and TRBJ1-3; 8 bases are a match to TRBD1. CDR3 length equals 16 residues. Trimming removed 4 bases from V and 3 bases from J; junction bases left unmatched: 8. Germline CDR1 and CDR2: LGHDT and YNNKEL (reference sequence). The CDR3 DNA reads as TGTGCCAGCAGCCTAAACAGGGGGACTTATGGAAACACCATATATTTT. This encodes CASSLNRGTYGNTIYF.

The CDR3 spells CASSLYGGRSNTEAFF. DNA of the CDR3: TGTGCCAGCAGCTTGTACGGGGGAAGATCCAACACTGAAGCTTTCTTT. V is TRBV5-6 and J is TRBJ1-1, with D perhaps matching TRBD1 (5 bases). Germline V lookup: CDR1 SGHDT, CDR2 YYEEEE. The ends were cut back, 1 base at V and 2 bases at J, with 15 bases in the middle. CDR3 size: 16 residues.

The chain uses TRBV12-3 or TRBV12-4 and TRBJ1-1; D may be TRBD1 (5 bases). With 0 bases removed from V and 5 bases from J, the gap between germline ends came to 7 bases. This CDR3 is 13 amino acids long. CDR3: CASSLAGGTEAFF. The CDR3, as DNA: TGTGCCAGCAGTTTAGCGGGGGGAACTGAAGCTTTCTTT.

This chain joins TRBV9 and TRBJ1-4; D is possibly TRBD1 (6 bases). The CDR3 spans 15 residues. The V gene's germline CDR1 is SGDLS and CDR2 YYNGEE. V was trimmed by 3 bases and J by 4 bases, leaving 13 bases between them. As DNA, the CDR3 is TGTGCCAGCAGCGCCTCAGGGGTCGGTAATGAAAAACTGTTTTTT. This translates into CASSASGVGNEKLFF.

A single count supports this clone. The chain is built from TRBV11-1 and TRBJ2-7; 8 bases match TRBD1. CDR3 length equals 15 residues. Germline V lookup: CDR1 SGHAT, CDR2 FQDESV (reference sequence). V lost 1 base and J lost 2; bases outside the gene matches: 4. CDR3 DNA sequence: TGTGCCAGCAGCTTAGAAGGGACAGGCGCCTACGAGCAGTACTTC. Its protein is CASSLEGTGAYEQYF.

The chain combines TRBV7-2 with TRBJ1-2, with 9 bases identical to TRBD1. CDR3 size: 15 residues. Germline V gene sequence: CDR1 SGHTA, CDR2 FQGNSA. Trimming took 0 bases from V and 6 from J; bases not matched to a gene: 5. The CDR3 DNA is TGTGCCAGCAGCTTAGCCCGGACAGGGGTGCATGGCTACACCTTC. It is translated as CASSLARTGVHGYTF.

J is TRBJ2-7 and V is TRBV10-1; TRBD1 agrees at 9 bases. With V trimmed by 7 bases and J by 4 bases, 5 bases remained unmatched. The germline CDR1 and CDR2 sequences are WNHNN and SYGVQD (reference sequence). The CDR3 is 13 amino acids. CDR3 DNA: TGCGCCAGCAATCCGGGACAGGGATACGAGCAGTACTTC. This codes for CASNPGQGYEQYF.

The CDR3 nucleotides are TGTGCCAGCAGCTTTCGGCAGCCAAGGCCACCCCTCCACTTT. Translated: CASSFRQPRPPLHF. The chain uses TRBV5-6 and TRBJ1-6; D unresolved. V lost 2 bases and J 11 bases, leaving 14 bases between the germline ends. Germline V gene data show CDR1 as SGHDT and CDR2 as YYEEEE. The CDR3 consists of 14 residues. The full variable domain, in which reference TRBV5-6 and TRBJ1-6 provide the parts outside the CDR3, is DAGVTQSPTHLIKTRGQQVTLRCSPKSGHDTVSWYQQALGQGPQFIFQYYEEEERQRGNFPDRFSGHQFPNYSSELNVNALLLGDSALYLCASSFRQPRPPLHFGNGTRLTVT.

The rearrangement joins TRBV6-5 to TRBJ1-2; 8 bases map to TRBD1. CDR1 is MNHEY, CDR2 SVGAGI, per germline. J gave up 2 bases and V 0 bases, and 2 bases lay outside the gene matches. This CDR3 contains 15 residues. CDR3 in DNA: TGTGCCAGCAGTTACTCGGACAGGGCGAACTATGGCTACACCTTC. Translated, it gives CASSYSDRANYGYTF.

The chain combines TRBV5-1 with TRBJ1-2, with 8 bases aligning to TRBD1. V trimming: 4 bases; J trimming: 4 bases; junction bases outside the gene matches: 3. Germline CDR1 is SGHRS and CDR2 is YFSETQ. This CDR3 is built from 13 residues. The CDR3, as DNA: TGCGCCAGCAGCACCGGACAGGGCTATGGCTACACCTTC. It is translated as CASSTGQGYGYTF.

As DNA, the CDR3 is TGTGCTAGTGGTTTGGCCACCTACAGGGCCCAGTTCTTC. It yields the protein CASGLATYRAQFF. This chain connects TRBV12-5 to TRBJ2-1; D might be TRBD1 (6 bases). Germline assignment: CDR1 LGHNT and CDR2 FRNRAP. V lost 1 base and J 13 bases, leaving 14 bases between the germline ends. The CDR3 contains 13 residues.

The chain is built from TRBV6-5 and TRBJ1-1, with D perhaps TRBD1 (5 bases). The V gene lost 8 bases and the J gene lost 4 bases, with 11 bases spanning the gap. The CDR3 runs 12 residues. In germline, CDR1 is MNHEY, CDR2 SVGAGI. CDR3 region: CASVRGGTEAFF. CDR3 nucleotide sequence: TGTGCCAGCGTGAGGGGAGGCACTGAAGCTTTCTTT.

V and J are TRBV5-1 and TRBJ1-6, with D possibly TRBD1 on 5 matching bases. Trimming stripped 2 bases from V and 7 bases from J, with 10 bases between. Germline loops: CDR1 SGHRS, CDR2 YFSETQ. The CDR3 totals 14 residues. The CDR3, as DNA: TGCGCCAGCAGCTTAACGGGGCCCAATTCACCCCTCCACTTT. The encoded protein is CASSLTGPNSPLHF. Full variable domain (remainder filled in from reference TRBV5-1 and TRBJ1-6): KAGVTQTPRYLIKTRGQQVTLSCSPISGHRSVSWYQQTPGQGLQFLFEYFSETQRNKGNFPGRFSGRQFSNSRSEMNVSTLELGDSALYLCASSLTGPNSPLHFGNGTRLTVT.

J is TRBJ2-5 and V is TRBV3-1 (or the pseudogene TRBV3-2), with D uncertain. Trimming removed 1 base at V and 2 bases at J, with 2 bases between. CDR1 and CDR2 from the germline V gene are LGHDT and YNNKEL (reference sequence). The CDR3 runs 12 residues. The CDR3 bases are TGTGCCAGCAGCCAAGTGCAAGAGACCCAGTACTTC. Its protein is CASSQVQETQYF.

The chain couples TRBV2 to TRBJ2-3; 8 bases agree with TRBD1. The CDR3 has 12 residues. V was clipped by 5 bases and J by 9 bases; unmatched bases: 4. Germline V lookup: CDR1 SNHLY, CDR2 FYNNEI. The DNA of the CDR3 is TGTGCCAGCAGTCGGGACAGGACAACGCAGTATTTT. This sequence encodes CASSRDRTTQYF.

In this sample, this clone turned up a few times. This rearrangement joins TRBV10-2 to TRBJ1-5, with D unresolved. The CDR3 extends over 14 amino acids. The germline CDR1 and CDR2 sequences are WSHSY and SAAADI. The V gene lost 2 bases and the J gene lost 5 bases, with 10 bases spanning the gap. The CDR3 DNA reads as TGCGCCAGCAGTGAGCAGACTTACGATCAGCCCCAGCATTTT. Translated: CASSEQTYDQPQHF.

The chain is built from TRBV5-1 and TRBJ2-1, with 7 bases matching TRBD1. From germline, CDR1 is SGHRS and CDR2 YFSETQ. CDR3 size: 13 residues. V was clipped by 4 bases and J by 5 bases; unmatched bases: 3. Written as DNA, the CDR3 is TGCGCCAGCAGCCCGGGACAGAACAATGAGCAGTTCTTC. Translated: CASSPGQNNEQFF.

V and J are TRBV9 and TRBJ1-1, with a weak D call TRBD1 (5 bases). Trimming pared 2 bases from V and 1 base from J, leaving 9 bases between. This CDR3 has 14 residues. Germline V gene sequence: CDR1 SGDLS, CDR2 YYNGEE. The chain's CDR3 is CASSVGTANTEAFF. CDR3 DNA: TGTGCCAGCAGCGTGGGGACCGCGAACACTGAAGCTTTCTTT. The complete variable domain, with remaining parts taken from reference TRBV9 and TRBJ1-1, reads DSGVTQTPKHLITATGQRVTLRCSPRSGDLSVYWYQQSLDQGLQFLIQYYNGEERAKGNILERFSAQQFPDLHSELNLSSLELGDSALYFCASSVGTANTEAFFGQGTRLTVV.

This clone was recorded only once. The CDR3 is CSASAGAGTEAFF. CDR3 coding DNA: TGCAGTGCTAGTGCGGGGGCGGGCACTGAAGCTTTCTTT. The V and J genes are TRBV20-1 and TRBJ1-1; D is possibly TRBD1 (6 bases). The germline gives CDR1 DFQATT, CDR2 SNEGSKA (reference sequence). Trimming left V 3 bases short and J 4 bases short, with 12 bases between. The CDR3 has 13 residues.

The chain joins TRBV6-4 to TRBJ2-2; D uncertain. In germline, CDR1 is MRHNA, CDR2 SNTAGT. V dropped 4 bases and J dropped 1 base, with 7 bases sitting between them. This CDR3 comprises 14 residues. The CDR3: CASSVGWNTGELFF. The DNA for the CDR3 is TGTGCCAGCAGTGTCGGTTGGAACACCGGGGAGCTGTTTTTT.

The chain employs TRBV27 and TRBJ1-4; unclear D gene. Trimming left V 5 bases short and J 4 bases short, with 11 bases between. Germline-derived CDR1 and CDR2 are MNHEY and SMNVEV (reference sequence). This CDR3 contains 14 residues. CDR3: CASSPQRDNEKLFF. The CDR3 nucleotides read TGTGCCAGCAGTCCCCAGCGGGATAATGAAAAACTGTTTTTT.

The V call is TRBV5-1, the J call TRBJ2-1; 8 bases are shared with TRBD2. V shed 4 bases, J shed 4 bases, and the junction held 10 bases outside the gene matches. The length of the CDR3 is 16 residues. Germline CDR1 reads SGHRS; CDR2 reads YFSETQ. CDR3 in DNA: TGCGCCAGCAGCCGGGGGGGCTGGGATTTATACAATGAGCAGTTCTTC. Translation gives CASSRGGWDLYNEQFF.

This chain joins TRBV12-5 and TRBJ1-2; D is uncertain. The V end lost 2 bases, the J end lost 6 bases, and 10 bases lay between the germline ends. The CDR3 sequence is 13 residues long. Germline-derived CDR1 and CDR2 are LGHNT and FRNRAP. The CDR3 spells CASGLTQRNGYTF. The DNA of the CDR3 is TGTGCTAGTGGTTTGACTCAACGGAATGGCTACACCTTC.

This clone was seen once. V gene TRBV10-2 combines with J gene TRBJ2-3; 7 nucleotides line up with TRBD2. Looked up from germline, CDR1 is WSHSY and CDR2 is SAAADI. The V segment lost 3 bases and the J segment 1 base; nucleotides outside the gene matches: 7. This CDR3 contains 16 residues. Here the CDR3 reads CASSDGSGARTDTQYF. The CDR3 DNA reads as TGCGCCAGCAGTGATGGGAGCGGGGCCCGCACAGATACGCAGTATTTT.

V usage is TRBV12-3 or TRBV12-4 and J usage is TRBJ2-3, with 14 nucleotides matching TRBD2. V dropped 5 bases and J dropped 14; count of bases not matched to a gene: 6. This CDR3 has 13 residues. CDR3 nucleotides: TGTGCCAGCAGTCTTGGGACTAGCGGGGGTCGGTATTTT. Translated, it gives CASSLGTSGGRYF.